This TCR beta chain is from a study of cytomegalovirus exposure and HLA in healthy donors. PCR employed 60 Vbeta and 13 Jbeta primers. The assay was immunoSEQ multiplex PCR, and TCRdb's table has in-frame clones only and misses some. The sample yields fewer than 200,000 clones, around 88% seen once. Trimming at V came to 1 base and at J to 0 bases, leaving 8 bases not matched to a gene. CDR3 size: 19 residues. The germline gives CDR1 LGHNA, CDR2 YSLEER. The source is a middle-aged man in good health and CMV-seropositive. Sequenced: PBMCs. The chain has TRBV4-3 and TRBJ2-6, with 8 nucleotides matching TRBD1. Here the CDR3 DNA reads TGCGCCAGCAGCCAAGGTTGGGGACAGGTATCCTCTGGGGCCAACGTCCTGACTTTC. Protein: CASSQGWGQVSSGANVLTF.